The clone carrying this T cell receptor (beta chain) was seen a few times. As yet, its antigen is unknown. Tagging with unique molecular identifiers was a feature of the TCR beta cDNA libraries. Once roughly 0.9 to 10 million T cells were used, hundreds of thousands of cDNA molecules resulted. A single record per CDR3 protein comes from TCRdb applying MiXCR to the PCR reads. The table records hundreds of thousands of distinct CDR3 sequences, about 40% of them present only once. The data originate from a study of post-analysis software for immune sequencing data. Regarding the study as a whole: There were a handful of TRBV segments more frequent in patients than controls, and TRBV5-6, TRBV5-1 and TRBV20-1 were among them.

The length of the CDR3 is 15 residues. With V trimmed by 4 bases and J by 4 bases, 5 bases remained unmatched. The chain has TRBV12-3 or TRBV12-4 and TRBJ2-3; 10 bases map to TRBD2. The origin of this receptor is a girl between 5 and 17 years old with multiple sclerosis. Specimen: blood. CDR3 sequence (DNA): TGTGCCAGCAGTTCAGCGGGAGGGCGCCCAGATACGCAGTATTTT. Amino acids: CASSSAGGRPDTQYF.